A selection of T cell receptor beta chains follows, all from one sample in a study of lymphopenia after photon versus proton radiotherapy. Libraries were prepared by immunoSEQ multiplex PCR; TCRdb keeps only in-frame clonotypes and omits some of them. The repertoire holds 150,000 or so clones, approximately 90% seen once, with less than 6% in the top ten. The sequencing here drew on peripheral blood, taken from a patient treated with photon-based radiotherapy. These TCRs come from a man aged 50 or older with gastric cancer. The CDR3 runs from the conserved cysteine through the conserved F or W. A D gene is named only where the DNA matches it firmly. The listing skips clone size in some rows; elsewhere it reads once, few, many or a size class.

V gene	clone size	D gene	J gene	CDR3 protein	CDR3 DNA
TRBV6-5	NA	TRBD1	TRBJ2-2	CASSAYNQGVGELFF	TGTGCCAGCAGTGCCTATAACCAGGGGGTCGGGGAGCTGTTTTTT
TRBV28	NA	TRBD2	TRBJ2-7	CASEVTGVSGRPYEQYF	TGTGCCAGCGAGGTGACAGGGGTTAGCGGGAGGCCCTACGAGCAGTACTTC
TRBV19	NA	TRBD1	TRBJ1-3	CASGTGGNTGNTIYF	TGTGCCAGTGGGACAGGGGGGAATACTGGAAACACCATATATTTT
TRBV20-1	NA	NA	TRBJ2-3	CSALIADTQYF	TGCAGTGCCCTTATAGCAGATACGCAGTATTTT
TRBV5-8	NA	NA	TRBJ1-2	CASSLVRGATGYTF	TGTGCCAGCAGCTTGGTGCGGGGGGCTACTGGCTACACCTTC
TRBV6-5	NA	TRBD2	TRBJ2-3	CASSYRTSGKTDTQYF	TGTGCCAGCAGTTACCGGACTAGCGGGAAAACAGATACGCAGTATTTT
TRBV7-9	NA	NA	TRBJ2-1	CASSSTGTNNEQFF	TGTGCCAGCAGCTCTACCGGGACCAACAATGAGCAGTTCTTC
TRBV5-1	NA	NA	TRBJ2-5	CASSFNVGETQYF	TGCGCCAGCAGCTTCAATGTGGGAGAGACCCAGTACTTC
TRBV5-1	NA	NA	TRBJ1-2	CASSLRQNNYGYTF	TGCGCCAGCAGCTTAAGACAGAACAACTATGGCTACACCTTC
TRBV19	NA	NA	TRBJ2-5	CASSPRLEETQYF	TGTGCCAGTAGTCCCCGACTAGAAGAGACCCAGTACTTC
TRBV4-2	NA	TRBD1	TRBJ2-3	CASSQGRDRSTDTQYF	TGTGCCAGCAGCCAAGGCAGGGACAGAAGCACAGATACGCAGTATTTT
TRBV30	NA	TRBD1	TRBJ1-2	CAWTTGTGFGYTF	TGTGCCTGGACCACCGGGACAGGGTTTGGCTACACCTTC
TRBV7-9	NA	NA	TRBJ2-7	CASTLSAGPYEQYF	TGTGCCAGCACCCTATCGGCAGGACCCTACGAGCAGTACTTC
TRBV18	NA	NA	TRBJ1-1	CASSPGQKVNTEAFF	TGTGCCAGCTCACCCGGGCAGAAAGTGAACACTGAAGCTTTCTTT
TRBV30	NA	TRBD2	TRBJ2-7	CAWSVSGRAPRDEQYF	TGTGCCTGGAGTGTCAGCGGGAGGGCCCCCCGGGACGAGCAGTACTTC
TRBV5-4	NA	TRBD2	TRBJ2-7	CASSFRGGRLYEQYF	TGTGCCAGCAGCTTCCGGGGGGGGAGACTCTACGAGCAGTACTTC
TRBV30	few	NA	TRBJ1-3	CAWSVHLTFSGNTIYF	TGTGCCTGGAGTGTACATTTGACCTTCTCTGGAAACACCATATATTTT
TRBV5-4	few	TRBD2	TRBJ2-7	CASSWGWGAGGSYEQYF	TGTGCCAGCAGCTGGGGGTGGGGAGCGGGAGGCTCCTACGAGCAGTACTTC
TRBV28	once	NA	TRBJ1-5	CASSLGGPSNQPQHF	TGTGCCAGCAGTTTAGGGGGCCCTAGCAATCAGCCCCAGCATTTT
TRBV5-1	NA	TRBD2	TRBJ2-7	CASSLVASGRGEQYF	TGCGCCAGCAGCTTGGTGGCTAGCGGGAGAGGCGAGCAGTACTTC
TRBV19	NA	TRBD1	TRBJ1-5	CASRDRGPNQPQHF	TGTGCCAGTCGGGACAGGGGGCCCAATCAGCCCCAGCATTTT
TRBV11-3	NA	TRBD2	TRBJ2-1	CASSKGTSSNNEQFF	TGTGCCAGCTCCAAGGGGACTAGCAGCAACAATGAGCAGTTCTTC
TRBV30	NA	NA	TRBJ1-1	CAWSVSGEAFF	TGTGCCTGGAGTGTTTCGGGTGAAGCTTTCTTT
TRBV15	NA	NA	TRBJ2-4	CATSRDSGDIQYF	TGTGCCACCAGCAGAGATTCCGGGGACATTCAGTACTTC
TRBV6-5	NA	NA	TRBJ2-1	CASSRIADNEQFF	TGTGCCAGCAGCCGCATAGCGGACAATGAGCAGTTCTTC
TRBV6-1	once	NA	TRBJ2-7	CASSARGYEQYF	TGTGCCAGCAGTGCCCGAGGGTACGAGCAGTACTTC
TRBV9	NA	TRBD2	TRBJ2-5	CASSVGGSRRETQYF	TGTGCCAGCAGCGTAGGCGGGAGTAGGCGAGAGACCCAGTACTTC